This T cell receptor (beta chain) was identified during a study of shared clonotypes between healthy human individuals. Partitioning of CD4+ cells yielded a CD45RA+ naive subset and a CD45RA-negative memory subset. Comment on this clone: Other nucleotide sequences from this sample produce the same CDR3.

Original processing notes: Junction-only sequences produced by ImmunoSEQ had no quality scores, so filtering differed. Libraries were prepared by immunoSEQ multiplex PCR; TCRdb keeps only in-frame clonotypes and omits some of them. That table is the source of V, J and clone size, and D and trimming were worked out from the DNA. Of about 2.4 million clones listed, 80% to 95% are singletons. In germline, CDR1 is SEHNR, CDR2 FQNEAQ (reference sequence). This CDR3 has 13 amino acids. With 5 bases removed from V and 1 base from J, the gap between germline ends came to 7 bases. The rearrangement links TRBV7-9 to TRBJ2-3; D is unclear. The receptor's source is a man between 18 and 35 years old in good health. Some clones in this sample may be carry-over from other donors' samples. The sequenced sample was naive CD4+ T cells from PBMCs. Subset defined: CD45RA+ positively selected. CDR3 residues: CASSPSGTDTQYF. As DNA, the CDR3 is TGTGCCAGCAGCCCGAGCGGCACAGATACGCAGTATTTT.